This T cell receptor beta chain was sequenced in a study of CD8 T cells in ankylosing spondylitis. Study observations and caveats: Clones linked to disease were reported to show significant enrichment in matched ankylosing spondylitis synovial fluid. Clones linked to the disease showed a CD8+ phenotype. They occurred at relatively low frequencies in peripheral blood. Reactive arthritis synovial fluid and blood previously showed some of these motif variants.

The germline gives CDR1 MDHEN, CDR2 SYDVKM. CDR3 length: 16 amino acids. The ends were cut back, 5 bases at V and 5 bases at J, with 18 bases in the middle. This clonotype was recorded at least ten times. What it binds is unknown. In TCRdb, the 5' RACE reads were re-called with MiXCR into one record per CDR3 protein. The sample contains 250,000 to 400,000 distinct CDR3 sequences, 11% of which appear only once. The TCR comes from a female donor with ankylosing spondylitis or in good health (not recorded which). This chain connects TRBV28 to TRBJ2-2, with D possibly TRBD2 on 7 matching bases. What was sequenced was blood, either unsorted or a sorted T cell fraction (not recorded which). CDR3 loop: CASSPGGGAGTGELFF. The CDR3 nucleotides read TGTGCCAGCAGTCCGGGCGGGGGCGCGGGGACCGGGGAGCTGTTTTTT.